This is a list of T cell receptor beta chains from one sample in a study of early T cells in non-severe SARS-CoV-2 infection. TCRdb reprocessed the 5' RACE reads via MiXCR and lists one record per CDR3 protein. Among roughly 55,000 distinct CDR3 sequences, roughly 6.8% were seen once, and the ten largest hold less than 5%. What was sequenced was whole blood. All receptors derive from an adult who was a healthcare worker with PCR-confirmed SARS-CoV-2 infection or an uninfected control (not recorded which). CDR3s include the opening cysteine and the closing phenylalanine or tryptophan. D genes are given only for firm matches.

d_call j_call v_call cdr3_aa
. TRBJ1-3 TRBV12-3/TRBV12-4 CASSFAQTARF
. TRBJ2-7 TRBV11-2 CASSLTGDAEQYF
TRBD1 TRBJ2-7 TRBV5-6 CASSREGTGAHEQYF
TRBD1 TRBJ2-7 TRBV14 CASSQGTGGYEQYF
. TRBJ2-3 TRBV15 CATSLGERGTDTQYF
. TRBJ1-2 TRBV5-1 CASSPGSTANYGYTF
. TRBJ2-5 TRBV9 CASSVGSRQETQYF
TRBD2 TRBJ2-1 TRBV9 CASSARPTSGANYNEQFF
. TRBJ2-2 TRBV21-1 CASSLIRDVNTGELFF
. TRBJ2-7 TRBV21-1 CASSKAGQGSYEQYF
TRBD1 TRBJ2-7 TRBV7-2 CASSQEGGRSEQYF
. TRBJ2-7 TRBV20-1 CSARDTARGPYEQYF
. TRBJ1-4 TRBV5-1 CASSLAARDEKLFF
. TRBJ2-7 TRBV5-1 CASSLDPGYEQYF
TRBD2 TRBJ2-1 TRBV7-2 CASSRFRAGEEFF
. TRBJ2-5 TRBV7-2 CASSYPKETQYF
. TRBJ1-2 TRBV20-1 CSARVRSYYGYTF
. TRBJ2-7 TRBV25-1 CASSFGSYEQYF
. TRBJ2-1 TRBV18 CASSPREGGPTGYNEQFF
TRBD2 TRBJ2-1 TRBV6-1 CASSEIAGGSDNEQFF
. TRBJ2-2 TRBV12-3/TRBV12-4 CATPPIPAGELFF
TRBD1 TRBJ1-4 TRBV2 CASRRDRAANEKLFF
. TRBJ1-1 TRBV7-2 CASSLSWGSEAFF
TRBD1 TRBJ1-5 TRBV28 CASSPSGQGASNQPQHF
TRBD2 TRBJ2-2 TRBV7-3 CASSHAPGLAGPGELFF
. TRBJ2-1 TRBV24-1 CATSLATSSYNEQFF
. TRBJ1-2 TRBV13 CASSLGAGRGYTF
. TRBJ1-5 TRBV20-1 CSARRDRTNQPQHF
. TRBJ2-7 TRBV28 CASRSTRDNSYEQYF
. TRBJ1-5 TRBV6-2/TRBV6-3 CASSYSESGRMNQPQHF
TRBD2 TRBJ2-1 TRBV6-5 CASRVTSGPYNEQFF